These T cell receptor beta chains were read from a single sample in a study of vaccination and CD4 T cells after COVID-19. TCRdb reprocessed the PCR reads with MiXCR, giving one entry per CDR3 protein. The repertoire holds some 12,000 distinct CDR3 sequences, with around half as singletons. These receptors have no known antigen. Sequenced material: cultured CD4+ T cells from blood, taken after SARS-CoV-2 vaccination. The receptors come from a human donor with COVID-19. Both conserved end residues are part of each CDR3. The D gene is left open where the match is weak.

V: TRBV25-1
J: TRBJ1-6
D: TRBD1
CDR3: CASSYTGTGNSPLHF

V: TRBV5-4
J: TRBJ1-6
D: TRBD1
CDR3: CASSAPGTGNNSPLHF

V: TRBV4-1
J: TRBJ1-5
D: NA
CDR3: CASSQRPQDQPQHF

V: TRBV10-3
J: TRBJ2-5
D: NA
CDR3: CAGQTALRETQYF

V: TRBV12-3/TRBV12-4
J: TRBJ1-6
D: NA
CDR3: CASNLAQYGNSPLHF

V: TRBV5-1
J: TRBJ2-3
D: NA
CDR3: CASSLEDTQYF

V: TRBV6-1
J: TRBJ2-7
D: NA
CDR3: CASSGRTALETEQYF

V: TRBV7-9
J: TRBJ2-5
D: NA
CDR3: CASSLEYQETQYF

V: TRBV7-2
J: TRBJ1-5
D: NA
CDR3: CASSLDRADSNQPQHF

V: TRBV20-1
J: TRBJ1-4
D: TRBD1
CDR3: CSARTGKNEKLFF

V: TRBV7-2
J: TRBJ1-2
D: TRBD1
CDR3: CASSTGDRPYGYTF

V: TRBV27
J: TRBJ2-3
D: TRBD1
CDR3: CASSLRAPGGAYTQYF

V: TRBV27
J: TRBJ1-6
D: TRBD1
CDR3: CASSGTGRTGWGNSPLHF

V: TRBV7-8
J: TRBJ2-3
D: TRBD2
CDR3: CASSFRGLAGRDTQYF

V: TRBV20-1
J: TRBJ2-1
D: TRBD1
CDR3: CSARERGTGGNEQFF

V: TRBV7-6
J: TRBJ1-1
D: NA
CDR3: CASSLGSRFNTEAFF

V: TRBV20-1
J: TRBJ1-6
D: NA
CDR3: CSARGEQGNNSPLHF

V: TRBV7-7
J: TRBJ2-3
D: NA
CDR3: CASSSRGGSTDTQYF

V: TRBV5-8
J: TRBJ1-1
D: TRBD1
CDR3: CASSFGQGAAEAFF

V: TRBV7-2
J: TRBJ1-2
D: NA
CDR3: CASSIGGRVANYGYTF

V: TRBV20-1
J: TRBJ2-5
D: NA
CDR3: CSAPLGTIQETQYF

V: TRBV15
J: TRBJ1-5
D: NA
CDR3: CATSRGARGAGQPQHF

V: TRBV27
J: TRBJ2-3
D: TRBD2
CDR3: CASSLQRGSTDTQYF

V: TRBV20-1
J: TRBJ1-2
D: TRBD1
CDR3: CSANPDRGVHGYTF

V: TRBV6-1
J: TRBJ2-7
D: TRBD1
CDR3: CASSTIRGQSIYEQYF

V: TRBV11-3
J: TRBJ2-3
D: TRBD2
CDR3: CASSLTLAGGRTDTQYF

V: TRBV19
J: TRBJ1-1
D: NA
CDR3: CASSKRDGYTEAFF

V: TRBV20-1
J: TRBJ2-3
D: TRBD2
CDR3: CSARDSGGGRTDTQYF